This entry concerns a single T cell receptor (beta chain). Every subset's genomic DNA went evenly onto several immunoSEQ plates. Only in-frame clones appear in the TCRdb table, and some are missing; sequencing was by immunoSEQ multiplex PCR. Of about 770,000 clones in the sample, about two thirds were seen once. The record originates from a study of shared clonotypes between healthy human individuals. The CDR3 is 13 residues long. With 0 bases removed from V and 8 bases from J, the gap between germline ends came to 10 bases. Per the germline V gene, CDR1 is MNHEY and CDR2 is SVGAGI. Sequencing was performed on memory CD4+ T cells sorted from blood. Subset described: CD45RA-negative fraction. The sequence was collected from a woman aged 30 to 39 in good health. The chain combines TRBV6-5 with TRBJ1-2; no firm D call. CDR3 DNA: TGTGCCAGCAGTTACTCGCCCGTGGGGGGCTACACCTTC. It translates to CASSYSPVGGYTF.